This T cell receptor beta chain was recovered during a study of shared clonotypes between healthy human individuals. This CDR3 is built from 16 residues. With V trimmed by 1 base and J by 10 bases, 10 bases remained unmatched. Per germline, CDR1 GTSNPN and CDR2 SVGIG (reference sequence). Study-wide results and limits: Unshared clonotypes carried lower generation probabilities than those common to all four donors.

About this clone: What it binds is unknown.

Each subset's genomic DNA was split evenly across several immunoSEQ plates. The table came from immunoSEQ multiplex PCR; TCRdb's copy has only in-frame clones and leaves some out. Of some 2 million clones in the sample, 95% are singletons; the top ten hold under 0.15%. The receptor was isolated from a man aged 18 to 29 in good health. The sequencing sample was made of naive CD4+ T cells sorted from blood. Subset in this sample: CD45RA+ positively selected. The chain carries TRBV30 and TRBJ2-1, with 13 bases matching TRBD2. Written as DNA, the CDR3 is TGTGCCTGGAGTGAATCCCTAGGACTAGCGGGAGTAGAGCAGTTCTTC. This encodes CAWSESLGLAGVEQFF.